A single sample gave rise to the 30 T cell receptor beta chains below, sequenced in a study of cytomegalovirus exposure and HLA in healthy donors. The table came from immunoSEQ multiplex PCR; TCRdb's copy has only in-frame clones and leaves some out. The sample records around 70,000 clones, around 95% being singletons. The sequencing input was PBMCs. These receptors came from a woman aged 18-29 years in good health and CMV-seropositive.

V and J are TRBV7-9 and TRBJ2-1, with D possibly TRBD2 on 7 matching bases. This CDR3 contains 16 residues. Germline V gene lookup returns CDR1 SEHNR and CDR2 FQNEAQ (reference sequence). V was cut by 3 bases and J by 1 base, with 13 bases left in between. CDR3 in amino acids: CASSLGGGGSYNEQFF. The CDR3 DNA sequence: TGTGCCAGCAGCTTGGGGGGGGGCGGTTCCTACAATGAGCAGTTCTTC. The full variable domain, rest sourced from reference TRBV7-9 and TRBJ2-1, is DTGVSQNPRHKITKRGQNVTFRCDPISEHNRLYWYRQTLGQGPEFLTYFQNEAQLEKSRLLSDRFSAERPKGSFSTLEIQRTEQGDSAMYLCASSLGGGGSYNEQFFGPGTRLTVL.

V and J are TRBV4-1 and TRBJ2-1; perhaps TRBD2 as D (5 bases). The CDR3 loop spans 20 amino acids. With 2 bases removed from V and 7 bases from J, the gap between germline ends came to 30 bases. The germline V gene has CDR1 MGHRA and CDR2 YSYEKL. As DNA, the CDR3 is TGCGCCAGCAGCCAACCCCCTTCCGGACTCCGTATATATTTTAGGAATGAGCAGTTCTTC. This encodes CASSQPPSGLRIYFRNEQFF.

The rearrangement links TRBV15 to TRBJ2-5; D unresolved. The CDR3 is made up of 13 amino acids. The germline V gene encodes CDR1 LNHNV and CDR2 YYDKDF (reference sequence). V was clipped by 0 bases and J by 1 base, with 3 bases between them. The CDR3 sequence is CATSRDSQETQYF. The CDR3 DNA sequence: TGTGCCACCAGCAGAGACAGCCAAGAGACCCAGTACTTC.

V and J are TRBV2 and TRBJ2-7; D call uncertain. Trimming removed 8 bases at V and 0 bases at J, with 17 bases between. The CDR3 extends over 15 amino acids. Germline CDR1 reads SNHLY; CDR2 reads FYNNEI. The CDR3: CASPHRQAFSYEQYF. The CDR3 DNA sequence: TGTGCCAGCCCCCATAGGCAGGCATTCTCCTACGAGCAGTACTTC.

V usage is TRBV15 and J usage is TRBJ2-7, with TRBD1 identical over 8 bases. Germline trimming cut 7 bases from V and 1 base from J; bases unmatched to any gene: 6. CDR3 length equals 14 residues. Germline V gives CDR1 LNHNV, CDR2 YYDKDF (reference sequence). CDR3 coding DNA: TGTGCCACCAAGTCCCGGACAGGGTCCTACGAGCAGTACTTC. This translates into CATKSRTGSYEQYF.

The chain carries TRBV12-5 and TRBJ2-7, with D perhaps TRBD2 (5 bases). CDR3 length equals 17 residues. The V and J ends lost 0 bases and 5 bases respectively, with 20 bases between them. Germline assignment: CDR1 LGHNT and CDR2 FRNRAP. CDR3 amino acids: CASGLVPAAGVLDEQYF. In DNA form, the CDR3 reads TGTGCTAGTGGTTTGGTTCCAGCGGCAGGAGTTTTGGACGAGCAGTACTTC.

This chain connects TRBV29-1 to TRBJ2-7, with TRBD2 as a possible D gene (6 bases). Germline V lookup: CDR1 SQVTM, CDR2 ANQGSEA. V lost 6 bases to trimming and J lost 2 bases, with 20 bases between them. This CDR3 region has 15 residues. The CDR3 sequence: CSVRDGLGGTYEQYF. DNA of the CDR3: TGCAGCGTACGGGACGGGTTGGGGGGTACCTACGAGCAGTACTTC.

The chain is built from TRBV30 and TRBJ1-1, with 7 positions matching TRBD1. V lost 5 bases and J lost 7; bases outside the gene matches: 16. This CDR3 is built from 15 residues. CDR1 is GTSNPN, CDR2 SVGIG, per germline (reference sequence). CDR3 coding DNA: TGTGCCTGGGCGCTAGGGGGCACCCACTGGGGTGAAGCTTTCTTT. Protein product: CAWALGGTHWGEAFF.

This chain connects TRBV7-9 to TRBJ2-3; tentative D call: TRBD1 (5 bases). The CDR3 has 16 amino acids. Germline V gene data show CDR1 as SEHNR and CDR2 as FQNEAQ (reference sequence). Trimming shortened V by 0 bases and J by 6 bases, and 16 bases separated the two germline ends. The CDR3: CASSLADIGSGDTQYF. The CDR3 nucleotides are TGTGCCAGCAGCTTAGCCGACATAGGCTCAGGGGATACGCAGTATTTT.

The rearrangement joins TRBV5-5 to TRBJ2-3; 12 nucleotides align to TRBD2. This CDR3 region has 17 residues. Looked up from germline, CDR1 is SGHKS and CDR2 is YYEKEE (reference sequence). The trim removed 4 bases at V and 1 base at J, leaving 7 bases unmatched. The DNA of the CDR3 is TGTGCCAGCAGCCAAAGACTAGCGGGGGACGGCACAGATACGCAGTATTTT. This gives the protein CASSQRLAGDGTDTQYF.

The chain carries TRBV30 and TRBJ1-1, with 7 bases matching TRBD1. V dropped 4 bases and J dropped 7; count of bases not matched to a gene: 12. Germline values: CDR1 GTSNPN, CDR2 SVGIG (reference sequence). This CDR3 is 14 amino acids long. The CDR3 region is CAWNMGQKTFEAFF. For the CDR3, the DNA is TGTGCCTGGAACATGGGACAGAAAACTTTTGAAGCTTTCTTT.

V and J are TRBV7-9 and TRBJ2-5; no clear D. The CDR3 spans 12 residues. Germline V CDR1 and CDR2: SEHNR, FQNEAQ (reference sequence). The ends were cut back, 3 bases at V and 2 bases at J, with 4 bases in the middle. The CDR3 region is CASSFLQETQYF. The CDR3 nucleotides read TGTGCCAGCAGCTTCCTTCAAGAGACCCAGTACTTC.

To note about this clone: The same CDR3 can be traced to other DNA sequences in this sample. The V gene is TRBV5-1, the J gene TRBJ2-5; D not resolved. Germline CDR1 reads SGHRS; CDR2 reads YFSETQ. Trimming cost V 0 bases and J 4 bases, with 4 bases left between them. The CDR3 loop spans 12 amino acids. The CDR3 DNA reads as TGCGCCAGCAGCTTGGCCTCAGAGACCCAGTACTTC. It is translated as CASSLASETQYF. The full variable domain, in which reference TRBV5-1 and TRBJ2-5 provide the parts outside the CDR3, is KAGVTQTPRYLIKTRGQQVTLSCSPISGHRSVSWYQQTPGQGLQFLFEYFSETQRNKGNFPGRFSGRQFSNSRSEMNVSTLELGDSALYLCASSLASETQYFGPGTRLLVL.

This sequence joins TRBV9 and TRBJ2-2; 8 bases line up with TRBD2. V shed 3 bases and J 4 bases; nucleotides not matched to a gene: 8. CDR1 SGDLS and CDR2 YYNGEE come from the germline V gene. This CDR3 has 16 amino acids. Written as DNA, the CDR3 is TGTGCCAGCAGCGACGGGGGGGCTTTGGGCACCGGGGAGCTGTTTTTT. Translated: CASSDGGALGTGELFF.

The V call is TRBV9, the J call TRBJ2-7, with 7 bases matching TRBD2. This CDR3 spans 15 amino acids. V shed 0 bases, J shed 6 bases, and the junction held 9 bases outside the gene matches. CDR1 is SGDLS, CDR2 YYNGEE, per germline. CDR3 in amino acids: CASSVGAGVSSEQYF. The CDR3 bases are TGTGCCAGCAGCGTAGGGGCGGGAGTATCATCCGAGCAGTACTTC.

The chain combines TRBV5-4 with TRBJ2-2; the match to TRBD2 covers 8 bases. Trimming at V came to 0 bases and at J to 0 bases, leaving 1 base not matched to a gene. Germline CDR1 reads SGHNT; CDR2 reads YYREEE (reference sequence). The CDR3 covers 16 residues. Here the CDR3 DNA reads TGTGCCAGCAGCTTGGGACTAGCGACGAACACCGGGGAGCTGTTTTTT. Its translation is CASSLGLATNTGELFF.

This clone was detected only once. The chain uses TRBV19 and TRBJ1-2; tentatively, D is TRBD1 (5 bases). The germline V gene has CDR1 LNHDA and CDR2 SQIVND (reference sequence). Trimming left V 7 bases short and J 4 bases short, with 13 bases between. CDR3 length equals 13 residues. This CDR3 reads CASTRGSSYGYTF. For the CDR3, the DNA is TGTGCCAGTACCCGGGGGTCTTCCTATGGCTACACCTTC.

This chain connects TRBV12-2 to TRBJ1-3; the table's D call of TRBD1 was not tested on the DNA. TRBV12-2 has pseudogene status. The CDR3 covers 15 residues. The CDR3 reads CASRSGQGAGNTIYF. The DNA for the CDR3 is TGTGCAAGTCGCTCGGGACAGGGGGCTGGAAACACCATATATTTT.

V and J are TRBV11-3 and TRBJ1-1, with 8 bases matching TRBD1. The germline V gene encodes CDR1 SGHNT and CDR2 YENEEA. This CDR3 is 14 amino acids long. Trimming at V came to 5 bases and at J to 1 base, leaving 3 bases not matched to a gene. CDR3 DNA: TGTGCCAGCAGCCAGGGGGCCCAGAACACTGAAGCTTTCTTT. This translates into CASSQGAQNTEAFF.

This CDR3 reads CASSLARGRSPLHF. In DNA, the CDR3 is TGTGCCAGCAGCCTTGCTAGGGGAAGATCACCCCTCCACTTT. The chain recombines TRBV5-6 with TRBJ1-6; TRBD1 might be the D (5 bases). Germline V gene lookup returns CDR1 SGHDT and CDR2 YYEEEE. V dropped 4 bases and J dropped 10 bases, with 15 bases sitting between them. This CDR3 has 14 residues.

This chain connects TRBV11-2 to TRBJ2-7; TRBD2 matches 8 bases. Trimming removed 0 bases from V and 2 bases from J; junction bases left unmatched: 12. This CDR3 has 18 amino acids. CDR1 is SGHAT and CDR2 is FQNNGV in the germline V gene. For the CDR3, the DNA is TGTGCCAGCAGCTTAGATCCAGGGCTTACGGGGGGGCCCTACGAGCAGTACTTC. Encoded protein: CASSLDPGLTGGPYEQYF.

The CDR3 sequence is CASSYDRANTEAFF. The CDR3 DNA reads as TGTGCCAGCAGCTACGACAGGGCCAACACTGAAGCTTTCTTT. V is TRBV7-2 and J is TRBJ1-1; TRBD1 agrees at 7 bases. This CDR3 is 14 amino acids long. Unmatched junction bases numbered 4, after V lost 4 bases and J lost 2 bases. Looked up from germline, CDR1 is SGHTA and CDR2 is FQGNSA.

Here the CDR3 DNA reads TGTGCCAGCAGCCTGACTAGCATCGGACAAGAGACCCAGTACTTC. Translating it yields CASSLTSIGQETQYF. V and J are TRBV5-6 and TRBJ2-5; 7 bases are a match to TRBD2. The CDR3 sequence is 15 residues long. The germline CDR1 and CDR2 sequences are SGHDT and YYEEEE. Germline trimming cut 4 bases from V and 2 bases from J; bases unmatched to any gene: 8.

J is TRBJ2-3 and V is TRBV11-3; D is uncertain. V lost 1 base and J lost 6, with 8 bases in between. The CDR3 covers 13 residues. Germline assignment: CDR1 SGHNT and CDR2 YENEEA. CDR3 DNA: TGTGCCAGCAGCTTAGTCCGTGTCGATACGCAGTATTTT. This sequence encodes CASSLVRVDTQYF.

The chain uses TRBV4-1 and TRBJ2-3; 9 nucleotides match TRBD2. The CDR3 totals 17 residues. Trimming removed 1 base from V and 2 bases from J; junction bases left unmatched: 7. CDR1 is MGHRA, CDR2 YSYEKL, per germline. CDR3 DNA: TGCGCCAGCAGCCAAGGAAGGGGCGGGAGGGACACAGATACGCAGTATTTT. Its protein product is CASSQGRGGRDTDTQYF.

This clone occurred once. V usage is TRBV12-5 and J usage is TRBJ2-2; D gene uncertain. V lost 3 bases and J lost 6, with 11 bases in between. This CDR3 region has 14 residues. Germline-derived CDR1 and CDR2 are LGHNT and FRNRAP. CDR3 DNA: TGTGCTAGTGGTTTCACAGCTACCGCCGGGGAGCTGTTTTTT. Residues: CASGFTATAGELFF.

This chain links TRBV6-4 with TRBJ2-3; TRBD2 matches at 10 bases. This CDR3 has 16 residues. The germline CDR1 and CDR2 sequences are MRHNA and SNTAGT. With V trimmed by 3 bases and J by 4 bases, 7 bases remained unmatched. The CDR3 region has the DNA TGTGCCAGCAGTGATCTAGCGGGAGAAAGGGCAGATACGCAGTATTTT. It encodes CASSDLAGERADTQYF.

This chain joins TRBV5-4 and TRBJ2-1; unclear D gene. The CDR3 length is 13 residues. The V end was cut by 4 bases, the J end by 8 bases, with 13 bases between. CDR1 and CDR2 from the germline V gene are SGHNT and YYREEE (reference sequence). The DNA of the CDR3 is TGTGCCAGCAGCCACCCACTCGAGGATGAGCAGTTCTTC. Protein sequence: CASSHPLEDEQFF.

J is TRBJ2-3 and V is TRBV5-1; D not resolved. Germline assignment: CDR1 SGHRS and CDR2 YFSETQ. V was clipped by 0 bases and J by 1 base, with 12 bases between them. The CDR3 extends over 16 amino acids. The CDR3, as DNA: TGCGCCAGCAGCTTGGTCCTTATTGAGGGCACAGATACGCAGTATTTT. Its translation: CASSLVLIEGTDTQYF.

The chain combines TRBV4-2 with TRBJ1-1; TRBD1 aligns across 7 bases. The trim removed 1 base at V and 0 bases at J, leaving 11 bases unmatched. CDR1 and CDR2 (germline): LGHNA, YNFKEQ. The CDR3 contains 18 residues. In DNA, the CDR3 is TGTGCCAGCAGCCAAGCCTACTTACCGGGACAGATGAACACTGAAGCTTTCTTT. Translation gives CASSQAYLPGQMNTEAFF.